A single sample is the source of the 26 T cell receptor beta chains below, sequenced in a study of cytotoxic CD8 clonotypes in ibrutinib-treated CLL. The method was immunoSEQ multiplex PCR; TCRdb's version includes in-frame clones alone and lacks a portion of them. This table holds more than 200,000 clones, roughly 73% found once. The sequencing here drew on PBMCs, taken after 12 months of ibrutinib treatment. These receptors came from a human donor with chronic lymphocytic leukemia.

V is TRBV15 and J is TRBJ1-5; D ambiguous. Deletions cut 4 bases from V and 0 bases from J, with 7 bases between. The germline gives CDR1 LNHNV, CDR2 YYDKDF (reference sequence). There are 14 residues in the CDR3. The CDR3 DNA reads as TGTGCCACCAGCACCGGGAATAGCAATCAGCCCCAGCATTTT. Its translation is CATSTGNSNQPQHF.

The rearrangement uses TRBV10-1 and TRBJ1-2, with D uncertain. V was pared by 7 bases and J by 1 base, with 13 bases between. This CDR3 has 14 amino acids. Looked up from germline, CDR1 is WNHNN and CDR2 is SYGVQD (reference sequence). The CDR3 DNA sequence: TGCGCCAGCATTAATCGGAAAGTTAACTATGGCTACACCTTC. Its protein product is CASINRKVNYGYTF.

This chain joins TRBV7-9 and TRBJ1-3; D gene unclear. Germline V gives CDR1 SEHNR, CDR2 FQNEAQ (reference sequence). The CDR3 is 12 residues long. The V gene lost 11 bases and the J gene lost 2 bases, with 10 bases spanning the gap. This chain's CDR3 is CAGWQAGNTIYF. Here the CDR3 DNA reads TGTGCCGGCTGGCAGGCTGGAAACACCATATATTTT.

This chain connects TRBV29-1 to TRBJ1-5; tentatively, D is TRBD1 (6 bases). V was shortened by 6 bases and J by 4 bases, with 13 bases between the two germline ends. CDR1 is SQVTM, CDR2 ANQGSEA, per germline. This CDR3 has 13 amino acids. CDR3 loop: CSVYEGGNQPQHF. CDR3 sequence (DNA): TGCAGCGTGTACGAGGGGGGAAATCAGCCCCAGCATTTT.

The genes are TRBV5-1 and TRBJ1-5; possible D gene TRBD1, 6 bases. The V end was cut by 0 bases, the J end by 6 bases, with 10 bases between. The CDR3 spans 14 residues. Germline V gene data show CDR1 as SGHRS and CDR2 as YFSETQ. CDR3 region: CASSLGAGAQPQHF. The CDR3 DNA sequence: TGCGCCAGCAGCTTGGGTGCAGGGGCTCAGCCCCAGCATTTT.

V gene TRBV27 combines with J gene TRBJ1-2, with 9 nucleotides matching TRBD1. J gave up 11 bases and V 6 bases, and 10 bases lay outside the gene matches. The length of the CDR3 is 13 residues. From germline, CDR1 is MNHEY and CDR2 SMNVEV (reference sequence). For the CDR3, the DNA is TGTGCCAGCAGCTACAGGGGGCTTTCGGAGTACACCTTC. This translates into CASSYRGLSEYTF.

This clone was observed once. The rearrangement uses TRBV5-1 and TRBJ1-2; D unclear. The CDR3 runs to 14 residues. Germline V gene sequence: CDR1 SGHRS, CDR2 YFSETQ. The ends were cut back, 2 bases at V and 6 bases at J, with 14 bases in the middle. This CDR3 is CASSLVARRDGYTF. The DNA of the CDR3 is TGCGCCAGCAGCTTAGTGGCGAGGCGGGATGGCTACACCTTC.

This clone was counted ten times or more. V and J are TRBV19 and TRBJ1-5; 7 bases are shared with TRBD1. The CDR3 length is 17 residues. V was clipped by 11 bases and J by 6 bases; unmatched bases: 22. CDR1 is LNHDA and CDR2 is SQIVND in the germline V gene (reference sequence). CDR3 DNA sequence: TGTGCCGCCGAGGACCCGAGAGGTGGTAGGGGGCTTCAGCCCCAGCATTTT. This gives the protein CAAEDPRGGRGLQPQHF.

There are a few counts of this clone. The J gene is TRBJ2-7, the V gene TRBV7-9; 9 bases are shared with TRBD1. J gave up 1 base and V 2 bases, and 3 bases lay outside the gene matches. Germline V lookup: CDR1 SEHNR, CDR2 FQNEAQ (reference sequence). The CDR3 runs 15 residues. CDR3 coding DNA: TGTGCCAGCAGCTTAATACAGGGGGCGTCCTACGAGCAGTACTTC. It yields the protein CASSLIQGASYEQYF.

This clone occurred once. This chain joins TRBV7-9 and TRBJ1-1; D is uncertain. V gave up 8 bases and J gave up 0 bases, with 13 bases separating them. CDR3 length: 14 amino acids. Per the germline V gene, CDR1 is SEHNR and CDR2 is FQNEAQ (reference sequence). The CDR3 sequence: CASDPNPMNTEAFF. CDR3 in DNA: TGTGCCAGCGACCCTAACCCCATGAACACTGAAGCTTTCTTT.

This sequence joins TRBV18 and TRBJ2-7, with no clear D. This CDR3 contains 14 residues. Germline loops: CDR1 KGHSH, CDR2 LQKENI. Trimming pared 2 bases from V and 2 bases from J, leaving 10 bases between. For the CDR3, the DNA is TGTGCCAGCTCACCAGAACGGCTGACCTACGAGCAGTACTTC. Encoded protein: CASSPERLTYEQYF. The entire variable domain, with the rest obtained from reference TRBV18 and TRBJ2-7, is as follows: NAGVMQNPRHLVRRRGQEARLRCSPMKGHSHVYWYRQLPEEGLKFMVYLQKENIIDESGMPKERFSAEFPKEGPSILRIQQVVRGDSAAYFCASSPERLTYEQYFGPGTRLTVT.

J is TRBJ1-1 and V is TRBV6-1; 7 nucleotides line up with TRBD1. V dropped 6 bases and J dropped 7; count of bases not matched to a gene: 14. The CDR3 totals 15 residues. Per the germline V gene, CDR1 is MNHNS and CDR2 is SASEGT. The CDR3 DNA reads as TGTGCCAGCAGACCCCACCAAAAGTCAGGGGGTGAAGCTTTCTTT. Translated, it gives CASRPHQKSGGEAFF.

The rearrangement links TRBV5-8 to TRBJ1-2; D is ambiguous. Trimming took 4 bases from V and 3 from J, leaving 13 bases between them. Germline CDR1 SGHTS, CDR2 YDEGEE. The CDR3 sequence is 14 residues long. Here the CDR3 reads CASSPSPGDYGYTF. Here the CDR3 DNA reads TGTGCCAGCAGCCCCTCGCCCGGGGACTATGGCTACACCTTC.

V gene TRBV7-6 combines with J gene TRBJ2-7; 7 nucleotides align to TRBD1. Germline V gene sequence: CDR1 SGHVS, CDR2 FNYEAQ. CDR3 length: 15 amino acids. With V trimmed by 5 bases and J by 1 base, 8 bases remained unmatched. This CDR3 is CASSPLGGESYEQYF. In nucleotides, the CDR3 is TGTGCCAGCAGCCCCCTAGGGGGCGAGTCCTACGAGCAGTACTTC.

V gene TRBV5-1 combines with J gene TRBJ1-3; 7 bases map to TRBD1. Germline loops: CDR1 SGHRS, CDR2 YFSETQ. This CDR3 has 16 amino acids. With 3 bases clipped from V and 3 bases from J, the junction kept 9 bases outside the gene matches. CDR3 in amino acids: CASSSDPTGFGNTIYF. CDR3 DNA sequence: TGCGCCAGCAGCTCCGACCCGACAGGGTTTGGAAACACCATATATTTT.

Only a few counts were recorded for this clone. This chain connects TRBV7-9 to TRBJ1-2; D unclear. V lost 3 bases to trimming and J lost 7 bases, with 18 bases between them. This CDR3 has 15 amino acids. Germline V gene lookup returns CDR1 SEHNR and CDR2 FQNEAQ (reference sequence). The CDR3 protein is CASSLTQDARFGYTF. DNA of the CDR3: TGTGCCAGCAGCTTGACCCAGGACGCTAGGTTTGGCTACACCTTC.

The chain carries TRBV7-9 and TRBJ2-1; D not resolved. The CDR3 is 13 residues long. Germline V gene sequence: CDR1 SEHNR, CDR2 FQNEAQ (reference sequence). With 2 bases removed from V and 6 bases from J, the gap between germline ends came to 8 bases. The chain's CDR3 is CASSLLVGNEQFF. CDR3 DNA sequence: TGTGCCAGCAGCTTACTAGTAGGCAATGAGCAGTTCTTC.

The chain links TRBV2 to TRBJ1-5, with D possibly being TRBD1 (6 bases). The ends were cut back, 8 bases at V and 6 bases at J, with 11 bases in the middle. The CDR3 sequence is 12 residues long. CDR1 SNHLY and CDR2 FYNNEI come from the germline V gene. As DNA, the CDR3 is TGTGCCAGCCGAGAAGGGGGTCAGCCCCAGCATTTT. It specifies CASREGGQPQHF. Looking up the rest from reference TRBV2 and TRBJ1-5 gives the full variable domain: EPEVTQTPSHQVTQMGQEVILRCVPISNHLYFYWYRQILGQKVEFLVSFYNNEISEKSEIFDDQFSVERPDGSNFTLKIRSTKLEDSAMYFCASREGGQPQHFGDGTRLSIL.

This clone was picked up a small number of times. The rearrangement links TRBV5-1 to TRBJ1-5; no clear D. CDR1 SGHRS and CDR2 YFSETQ come from the germline V gene. V lost 1 base, J lost 3 bases, and 11 bases lay in between. The CDR3 spans 15 residues. CDR3 loop: CASSLFGSANQPQHF. CDR3 DNA sequence: TGCGCCAGCAGCTTGTTCGGGTCCGCCAATCAGCCCCAGCATTTT.

J is TRBJ2-2 and V is TRBV6-1; D not certain. The V gene lost 0 bases and the J gene lost 3 bases, with 14 bases spanning the gap. CDR1 is MNHNS, CDR2 SASEGT, per germline. The CDR3 has 17 amino acids. The CDR3 coding sequence is TGTGCCAGCAGTGAAGCGTTGGGGAAAATTTACACCGGGGAGCTGTTTTTT. The encoded protein is CASSEALGKIYTGELFF.

The chain recombines TRBV11-1 with TRBJ2-1, with 10 bases lining up with TRBD2. After removal of 4 bases from V and 7 bases from J, the junction contained 16 bases not matched to a gene. The CDR3 length is 18 residues. The germline CDR1 and CDR2 sequences are SGHAT and FQDESV (reference sequence). CDR3 in amino acids: CASSYLSSGSIFQNEQFF. CDR3 sequence (DNA): TGTGCCAGCAGCTACCTTTCTAGCGGGAGTATCTTTCAGAATGAGCAGTTCTTC.

The chain joins TRBV7-9 to TRBJ1-4; tentatively, D is TRBD1 (6 bases). Germline CDR1 is SEHNR and CDR2 is FQNEAQ (reference sequence). The CDR3 is made up of 14 amino acids. The germline V and J ends were trimmed by 5 bases and 8 bases, with 15 bases remaining between them. The CDR3 is CASSATGDGEKLFF. CDR3 DNA: TGTGCCAGCAGCGCGACAGGTGACGGAGAAAAACTGTTTTTT.

In this sample, this clone turned up many times. The chain links TRBV2 to TRBJ1-1, with D perhaps TRBD1 (5 bases). The CDR3 runs 13 residues. Per germline, CDR1 SNHLY and CDR2 FYNNEI. Trimming took 6 bases from V and 1 from J, leaving 9 bases between them. This CDR3 is CASSAQGNTEAFF. The CDR3 DNA sequence: TGTGCCAGCAGCGCCCAGGGGAACACTGAAGCTTTCTTT.

The gene calls are TRBV19 and TRBJ2-5; weak D call: TRBD2 (5 bases). Germline V gene data show CDR1 as LNHDA and CDR2 as SQIVND (reference sequence). The V end was cut by 3 bases, the J end by 5 bases, with 16 bases between. This CDR3 has 15 amino acids. For the CDR3, the DNA is TGTGCCAGTAGTATGACCGGGATGGCATGGGAGACCCAGTACTTC. This translates into CASSMTGMAWETQYF.

The chain employs TRBV6-1 and TRBJ2-3; D tentatively fits TRBD1 or TRBD2 (5 bases each). The CDR3 has 15 amino acids. V was clipped by 1 base and J by 2 bases, with 10 bases between them. CDR1 MNHNS and CDR2 SASEGT come from the germline V gene. The CDR3 region is CASSEGGYFTDTQYF. The CDR3 coding sequence is TGTGCCAGCAGTGAAGGGGGGTACTTCACAGATACGCAGTATTTT.

This rearrangement joins TRBV4-1 to TRBJ2-3; 9 bases are a match to TRBD2. The CDR3 runs to 16 residues. The germline gives CDR1 MGHRA, CDR2 YSYEKL. V lost 4 bases to trimming and J lost 4 bases; unmatched junction nucleotides: 9. The CDR3 is CASSRGGGLGPDTQYF. The CDR3 region has the DNA TGCGCCAGCAGCCGCGGGGGGGGGCTGGGCCCAGATACGCAGTATTTT.